This T cell receptor beta chain appears in the sequencing data of a study of cytomegalovirus exposure and HLA in healthy donors. Study outcomes and limitations: The classifier reportedly diagnosed cytomegalovirus status with high specificity and sensitivity. Overall, around 160 TCR beta chains were annotated as cytomegalovirus-associated. Subsequent analysis showed first-cohort TCR clusters tending to co-occur in some 120 validation repertoires.

TCRdb's table, derived via immunoSEQ multiplex PCR, lists solely in-frame clones and lacks some. The sample contains 130,000 or so clones, roughly nine tenths of which appear only once. Of note for this clone: Its antigen is not known.

The CDR3 has 13 amino acids. V was shortened by 0 bases and J by 7 bases, with 7 bases between the two germline ends. Germline CDR1 SGDLS, CDR2 YYNGEE. It was the approximately 120-subject validation cohort, separate from the approximately 680-subject first cohort, to which the donors belonged. This chain connects TRBV9 to TRBJ2-2; D not certain. Sequenced input: PBMCs. The sequence was obtained from a young man in good health and CMV-seronegative. CDR3 amino acids: CASSVVGSGELFF. For the CDR3, the DNA is TGTGCCAGCAGCGTAGTGGGCAGCGGGGAGCTGTTTTTT.